Each of the 12 T cell receptor beta chains below was sequenced from the same sample in a study of blood T cells in healthy people across ages. The use of a sample-barcoded 5' primer and a J-beta primer mix characterized a second PCR of about 6 to 11 cycles. Each CDR3 protein gets one entry after TCRdb re-called the 5' RACE reads with MiXCR. The table includes nearly 1 million distinct CDR3 sequences, 51% detected once. The sequenced sample consisted of blood. Every receptor here comes from an older woman in good health.

The genes are TRBV29-1 and TRBJ1-1; no firm D call. The V and J ends lost 3 bases and 4 bases respectively, with 15 bases between them. Germline-derived CDR1 and CDR2 are SQVTM and ANQGSEA. The CDR3 is 14 residues long. The CDR3 loop reads CSVDQSPFGTEAFF. The CDR3 nucleotides are TGCAGCGTTGACCAGAGCCCGTTTGGCACTGAAGCTTTCTTT.

This clonotype was detected a few times. V gene TRBV27 combines with J gene TRBJ2-6; the D call may be TRBD1 or TRBD2 (5 bases each). The V and J ends lost 6 bases and 0 bases respectively, with 18 bases between them. The CDR3 totals 18 residues. Germline V CDR1 and CDR2: MNHEY, SMNVEV (reference sequence). The CDR3 nucleotides read TGTGCCAGCAGAAATGGGGGTGTATCCCTCTCTGGGGCCAACGTCCTGACTTTC. This encodes CASRNGGVSLSGANVLTF.

This chain links TRBV7-7 with TRBJ2-3, with a tentative D call TRBD2 (6 bases). V was cut by 5 bases and J by 4 bases, with 13 bases left in between. CDR1 is SSHAT and CDR2 is FNYEAQ in the germline V gene (reference sequence). The CDR3 is made up of 14 amino acids. The CDR3 DNA is TGTGCCAGCAGCCTCGGGGGTGGCCCAGATACGCAGTATTTT. Encoded protein: CASSLGGGPDTQYF.

This rearrangement joins TRBV25-1 to TRBJ1-2, with 9 bases fitting TRBD1. Germline V gene lookup returns CDR1 MGHDK and CDR2 SYGVNS. V gave up 3 bases and J gave up 7 bases; unmatched junction bases: 6. The CDR3 sequence is 14 residues long. The CDR3 nucleotides are TGTGCCAGCAGTGATCCGGGACAGGGCGGTGGCTACACCTTC. Its translation: CASSDPGQGGGYTF.

This chain uses TRBV5-1 with TRBJ2-7; D unresolved. V lost 4 bases and J lost 5, with 13 bases in between. CDR1 and CDR2 from the germline V gene are SGHRS and YFSETQ. The CDR3 length is 13 residues. The CDR3, as DNA: TGCGCCAGCAGCCTCCAGACCAGCGACGAGCAGTACTTC. This gives the protein CASSLQTSDEQYF.

The genes are TRBV25-1 and TRBJ2-3, with D perhaps assigned TRBD1 or TRBD2 (5 bases each). The germline V gene has CDR1 MGHDK and CDR2 SYGVNS. The germline V and J ends were trimmed by 10 bases and 8 bases, with 19 bases remaining between them. The length of the CDR3 is 13 residues. The CDR3: CAIMTAGAGTQYF. The CDR3 DNA sequence: TGTGCCATCATGACAGCCGGGGCAGGTACGCAGTATTTT.

The rearrangement uses TRBV12-3 or TRBV12-4 and TRBJ2-1; TRBD1 aligns across 7 bases. This CDR3 region has 17 residues. The junction had 14 bases not matched to a gene; V was cut back by 4 bases and J by 5 bases. CDR3 region: CASSSGDRAAVNNEQFF. CDR3 nucleotides: TGTGCCAGCAGTTCCGGAGACAGGGCGGCGGTAAACAATGAGCAGTTCTTC.

This chain joins TRBV11-2 and TRBJ2-3; D remains ambiguous. The CDR3 loop spans 15 amino acids. V gave up 1 base and J gave up 6 bases, with 14 bases separating them. The germline V gene has CDR1 SGHAT and CDR2 FQNNGV. The CDR3 region is CASSLVLGNEDTQYF. DNA of the CDR3: TGTGCCAGCAGCTTAGTTCTAGGGAACGAGGATACGCAGTATTTT. Drawing the rest from reference TRBV11-2 and TRBJ2-3, the complete variable domain is EAGVAQSPRYKIIEKRQSVAFWCNPISGHATLYWYQQILGQGPKLLIQFQNNGVVDDSQLPKDRFSAERLKGVDSTLKIQPAKLEDSAVYLCASSLVLGNEDTQYFGPGTRLTVL.

This sequence joins TRBV20-1 and TRBJ2-3, with a tentative D call TRBD1 (6 bases). Germline V gene data show CDR1 as DFQATT and CDR2 as SNEGSKA (reference sequence). The CDR3 extends over 17 amino acids. V lost 0 bases and J 2 bases, leaving 18 bases between the germline ends. This CDR3 reads CSARDDRRFSITDTQYF. The CDR3 DNA is TGCAGTGCTAGAGATGACAGGAGGTTTTCTATCACAGATACGCAGTATTTT.

The genes are TRBV7-9 and TRBJ2-3, with no clear D. V lost 7 bases and J lost 1, with 15 bases in between. The length of the CDR3 is 15 residues. From germline, CDR1 is SEHNR and CDR2 FQNEAQ (reference sequence). This CDR3 reads CASTTSVSGTDTQYF. The CDR3 DNA sequence: TGTGCCAGCACCACATCTGTCTCCGGCACAGATACGCAGTATTTT.

The CDR3 sequence is CASSPTWTDEAFF. The CDR3 nucleotides are TGTGCCAGCAGTCCCACCTGGACAGATGAAGCTTTCTTT. The chain uses TRBV12-3 or TRBV12-4 and TRBJ1-1; D is perhaps TRBD1 (6 bases). V was cut by 5 bases and J by 7 bases, with 14 bases left in between. The CDR3 spans 13 residues.

Comment on this clonotype: This may arise from a read error, as a much more abundant clone is one base away. The J gene is TRBJ2-4, the V gene TRBV20-1; perhaps TRBD2 as D (6 bases). TRBJ2-7 matches the DNA end more closely, so the J call is doubtful. The germline V gene has CDR1 DFQATT and CDR2 SNEGSKA (reference sequence). The CDR3 covers 14 residues. The CDR3, as DNA: TGCAGTGCTAGGTCCGACCTGGGGGGCTACGAGCAGTACTTC. Translated, it gives CSARSDLGGYEQYF.